The 5 T cell receptor beta chains below come from one sample, sequenced in a study of T cell responses to AZD1222 COVID-19 vaccine. Generated by immunoSEQ multiplex PCR, the TCRdb table keeps only in-frame clones and is missing some. The table lists 130,000 or so clones, around 84% of them singletons. Sequencing used peripheral blood, obtained on day 0 of AZD1222 vaccination. Receptors originate from an adult in good health.

This chain uses TRBV7-2 with TRBJ2-1, with TRBD2 identical over 15 bases. The V and J ends lost 5 bases and 10 bases, in that order; junction bases with no gene match: 3. The germline gives CDR1 SGHTA, CDR2 FQGNSA. The length of the CDR3 is 14 residues. This CDR3 is CASSRTSGGVEQFF. In DNA, the CDR3 is TGTGCCAGCAGCCGGACTAGCGGGGGGGTGGAGCAGTTCTTC.

The chain couples TRBV30 to TRBJ1-5; TRBD1 matches 8 bases. Germline CDR1 reads GTSNPN; CDR2 reads SVGIG (reference sequence). The trim removed 3 bases at V and 2 bases at J, leaving 12 bases unmatched. The CDR3 contains 17 residues. In DNA form, the CDR3 reads TGTGCCTGGAGCTGGGGGGAGACAGGGGCGGGCAATCAGCCCCAGCATTTT. Its protein is CAWSWGETGAGNQPQHF.

The rearrangement links TRBV11-2 to TRBJ1-2, with a weak D call TRBD1 (5 bases). CDR3 length: 17 residues. CDR1 and CDR2 (germline): SGHAT, FQNNGV. Deletions cut 5 bases from V and 3 bases from J, with 22 bases between. The CDR3 DNA reads as TGTGCCAGCAGCCCCTTTCGGACGGGACCGGGTTACTATGGCTACACCTTC. Its protein product is CASSPFRTGPGYYGYTF.

The chain has TRBV4-3 and TRBJ2-1, with a tentative D call TRBD1 (5 bases). This CDR3 is 15 amino acids long. Trimming cost V 0 bases and J 10 bases, with 16 bases left between them. The germline gives CDR1 LGHNA, CDR2 YSLEER. CDR3 DNA sequence: TGCGCCAGCAGCCAAGATCCGAACAAGGGGCGGGAGCAGTTCTTC. It codes for CASSQDPNKGREQFF.

The chain carries TRBV2 and TRBJ1-1; D unresolved. This CDR3 is built from 14 residues. Per the germline V gene, CDR1 is SNHLY and CDR2 is FYNNEI. Trimming took off 3 bases at V and 1 base at J, with 9 bases between the two ends. The CDR3: CASSEAQENTEAFF. The CDR3 region has the DNA TGTGCCAGCAGTGAGGCCCAGGAGAACACTGAAGCTTTCTTT.